This TCR beta chain is drawn from a study of T-cell reconstitution after alpha-beta-depleted transplantation in children (dated by TCRdb to 2016 to 2017). Study-level background: The study quantitatively tracked T-cell immune reconstitution after TCRalphabeta/CD19-depleted allogeneic hematopoietic cell transplantation in children using TCR repertoire profiling.

There are 15 amino acids in the CDR3, from cysteine to phenylalanine inclusive. Of all the DNA, just the CDR3 is kept, 45 bases in frame from base 1. Here V drops 3 bases and J drops 10 bases, and the junction holds 10 bases not matched to any gene. The germline V gene yields ENHRY for CDR1 and SYGVKD for CDR2. Libraries were prepared through PCR. Reads for this sample came from an Illumina HiSeq 2500. Molecular barcoding was employed in the preparation of TCR libraries, with unique molecular identifiers being used to normalize TCRbeta repertoire quantification. Starting from the raw public reads, TCRdb applied fastp trimming at Q25, assembled clones with MiXCR and retained in-frame beta chains. Rows are combined by CDR3 protein, so each entry shows the most common genes and DNA. The sample has some 490,000 distinct CDR3 sequences on record, about an eighth of them singletons. Jointly, the top ten make up around 5.6% of the sample.

This clonotype was recorded many times. Its antigen specificity is not known. Base qualities are not at hand, and no much larger clone is one base apart. This TCR came from a human donor who donated a stem cell graft to a child with combined immunodeficiency. The receptor chain draws on TRBV10-3 and TRBJ1-4, and TRBD1 matches 8 of the central bases. Sequences were derived from PBMCs from the stem cell graft donor, sampled from the stem cell graft. The base sequence is TGTGCCATCAGTGATGAATGGCAGGGGGCCGGAAAACTGTTTTTT. It is translated as CAISDEWQGAGKLFF.